This TCR beta chain was observed in a study of cytomegalovirus exposure and HLA in healthy donors. Findings and limits, study-wide: Rare TCR sequences predominated, though certain public TCRs were found in many donors.

The donors were members of the validation cohort, which comprised approximately 120 subjects and was separate from the first cohort of 600 to 850 subjects. Notes on this clone: What it recognizes is unknown.

The CDR3 length is 14 residues. V lost 2 bases and J lost 8, with 14 bases in between. Germline assignment: CDR1 SGDLS and CDR2 YYNGEE. Assay used: immunoSEQ multiplex PCR; TCRdb lists only in-frame clones, some missing. This sample carries about 170,000 clones, roughly 96% of them seen once, and the ten largest clones take roughly 0.83%. The specimen sequenced was PBMCs. The sequence was collected from a woman younger than 30 in good health and CMV-seronegative. The chain links TRBV9 to TRBJ2-1; TRBD1 is a possible D gene (5 bases). DNA for the CDR3: TGTGCCAGCAGCGTTCCCCCGCAGGGCCATGAGCAGTTCTTC. Translating it yields CASSVPPQGHEQFF.